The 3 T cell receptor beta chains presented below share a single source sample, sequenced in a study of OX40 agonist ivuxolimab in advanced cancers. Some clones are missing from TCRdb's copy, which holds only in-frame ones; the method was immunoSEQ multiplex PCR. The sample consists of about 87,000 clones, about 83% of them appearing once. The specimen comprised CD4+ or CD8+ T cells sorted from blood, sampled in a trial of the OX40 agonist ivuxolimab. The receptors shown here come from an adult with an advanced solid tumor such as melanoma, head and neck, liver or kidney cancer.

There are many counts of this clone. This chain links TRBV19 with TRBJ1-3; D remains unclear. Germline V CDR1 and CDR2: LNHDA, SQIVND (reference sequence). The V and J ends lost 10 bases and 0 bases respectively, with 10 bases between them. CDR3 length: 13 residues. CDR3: CATRESSGNTIYF. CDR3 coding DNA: TGTGCCACCCGAGAAAGCTCTGGAAACACCATATATTTT.

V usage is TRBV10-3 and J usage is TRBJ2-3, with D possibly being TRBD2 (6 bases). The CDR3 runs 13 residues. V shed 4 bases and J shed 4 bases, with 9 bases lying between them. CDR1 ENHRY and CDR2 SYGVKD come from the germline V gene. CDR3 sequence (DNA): TGTGCCATCAGTGGGGGGGTGGCAGATACGCAGTATTTT. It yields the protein CAISGGVADTQYF.

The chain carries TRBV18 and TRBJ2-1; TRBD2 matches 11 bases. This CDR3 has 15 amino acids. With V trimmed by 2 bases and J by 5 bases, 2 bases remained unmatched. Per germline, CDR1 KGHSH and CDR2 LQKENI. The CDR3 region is CASSPTGLADNEQFF. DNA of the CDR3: TGTGCCAGCTCACCAACGGGACTAGCGGACAATGAGCAGTTCTTC.